The rows below give T cell receptor beta chains drawn from one sample of a study of blood T cell repertoires in COVID-19. The table came from immunoSEQ multiplex PCR; TCRdb's copy has only in-frame clones and leaves some out. This table has 90,000 to 100,000 clones, approximately 70% appearing once. The sequenced sample was peripheral blood. All receptors come from a woman aged 60 to 75 in a cohort sampled during active or convalescent COVID-19. CDR3s include the opening cysteine and the closing phenylalanine or tryptophan. Fields, in order: clone size, J gene, D gene, V gene, CDR3 protein, CDR3 DNA. D genes are given only for firm matches. Clone size, where shown, is once, few, many, or a class for clones that have expanded.

clone size: .
J gene: TRBJ2-5
D gene: TRBD2
V gene: TRBV24-1
CDR3 protein: CATSDTIAGGRETQYF
CDR3 DNA: TGTGCCACCAGTGATACAATAGCGGGGGGAAGAGAGACCCAGTACTTC

clone size: .
J gene: TRBJ1-5
D gene: .
V gene: TRBV7-3
CDR3 protein: CASSLQGNQPQHF
CDR3 DNA: TGTGCCAGCAGCTTACAGGGAAATCAGCCCCAGCATTTT

clone size: .
J gene: TRBJ1-5
D gene: .
V gene: TRBV7-8
CDR3 protein: CASSLGTMDQPQHF
CDR3 DNA: TGTGCCAGCAGCTTAGGGACAATGGATCAGCCCCAGCATTTT

clone size: .
J gene: TRBJ2-7
D gene: .
V gene: TRBV5-1
CDR3 protein: CASSLRGLYEQYF
CDR3 DNA: TGCGCCAGCAGCTTGAGGGGTTTGTACGAGCAGTACTTC

clone size: .
J gene: TRBJ2-3
D gene: TRBD2
V gene: TRBV7-3
CDR3 protein: CASSLYLRGTSTDTQYF
CDR3 DNA: TGTGCCAGCAGCTTATATTTGCGGGGGACTAGCACAGATACGCAGTATTTT

clone size: .
J gene: TRBJ1-1
D gene: TRBD1
V gene: TRBV4-2
CDR3 protein: CASSRDRGTEAFF
CDR3 DNA: TGTGCCAGCAGCCGGGACAGGGGAACTGAAGCTTTCTTT

clone size: .
J gene: TRBJ2-1
D gene: TRBD1
V gene: TRBV11-3
CDR3 protein: CASSLGQALVNEQFF
CDR3 DNA: TGTGCCAGCAGCCTGGGACAGGCTCTGGTCAATGAGCAGTTCTTC

clone size: .
J gene: TRBJ2-1
D gene: TRBD1
V gene: TRBV6-5
CDR3 protein: CASSYSSGGSYNEQFF
CDR3 DNA: TGTGCCAGCAGTTACTCGTCAGGGGGATCCTACAATGAGCAGTTCTTC

clone size: .
J gene: TRBJ2-3
D gene: TRBD1
V gene: TRBV2
CDR3 protein: CASSLTGGIADTQYF
CDR3 DNA: TGTGCCAGCAGCCTTACAGGGGGGATCGCAGATACGCAGTATTTT

clone size: .
J gene: TRBJ2-1
D gene: TRBD1
V gene: TRBV19
CDR3 protein: CASSLRDREFDEQFF
CDR3 DNA: TGTGCCAGTAGTCTCCGGGACAGAGAGTTCGATGAGCAGTTCTTC

clone size: .
J gene: TRBJ2-2
D gene: TRBD2
V gene: TRBV4-3
CDR3 protein: CASSQDAGGANTGELFF
CDR3 DNA: TGCGCCAGCAGCCAAGACGCGGGGGGTGCGAACACCGGGGAGCTGTTTTTT

clone size: .
J gene: TRBJ1-3
D gene: .
V gene: TRBV11-1
CDR3 protein: CASSLGVGVLGNTIYF
CDR3 DNA: TGTGCCAGCAGCTTAGGAGTCGGAGTTCTTGGAAACACCATATATTTT

clone size: .
J gene: TRBJ1-6
D gene: TRBD1
V gene: TRBV7-9
CDR3 protein: CASTSSRQGSPLHF
CDR3 DNA: TGTGCCAGCACTAGTTCAAGACAGGGTTCACCCCTCCACTTT

clone size: once
J gene: TRBJ2-5
D gene: .
V gene: TRBV5-1
CDR3 protein: CASSQLQVQETQYF
CDR3 DNA: TGCGCCAGCAGCCAACTACAGGTACAAGAGACCCAGTACTTC

clone size: .
J gene: TRBJ2-7
D gene: TRBD2
V gene: TRBV18
CDR3 protein: CASSPQRGGSSYEQYF
CDR3 DNA: TGTGCCAGCTCACCCCAGCGGGGGGGAAGCTCCTACGAGCAGTACTTC

clone size: .
J gene: TRBJ2-2
D gene: TRBD2
V gene: TRBV9
CDR3 protein: CASSVGGGASGELFF
CDR3 DNA: TGTGCCAGCAGCGTCGGCGGGGGGGCCTCCGGGGAGCTGTTTTTT